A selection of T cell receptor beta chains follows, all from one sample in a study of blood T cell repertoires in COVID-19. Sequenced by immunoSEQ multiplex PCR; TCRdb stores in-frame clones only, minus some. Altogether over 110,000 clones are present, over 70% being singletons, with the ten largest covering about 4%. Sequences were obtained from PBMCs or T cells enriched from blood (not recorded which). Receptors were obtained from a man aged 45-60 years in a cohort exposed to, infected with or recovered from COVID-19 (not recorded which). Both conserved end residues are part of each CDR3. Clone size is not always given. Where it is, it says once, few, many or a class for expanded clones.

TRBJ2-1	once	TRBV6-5	CASSSQGRGNEQFF
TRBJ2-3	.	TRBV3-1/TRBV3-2	CASSQGEEDTQYF
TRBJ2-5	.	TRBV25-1	CASSDPQRGETQYF
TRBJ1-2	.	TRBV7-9	CASSTNRGGLGYGYTF
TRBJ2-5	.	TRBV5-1	CASSATPGLAGEGETQYF
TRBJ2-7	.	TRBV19	CASSIGGLAGPSYEQYF
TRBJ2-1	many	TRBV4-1	CASSQSTSGLGEQFF
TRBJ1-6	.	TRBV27	CASSFGGFNSPLHF
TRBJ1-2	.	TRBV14	CASSQVQGTVYGYTF
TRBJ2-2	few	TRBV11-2	CASSLGLAGGTGELFF
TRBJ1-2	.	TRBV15	CATSRDAIYGYTF
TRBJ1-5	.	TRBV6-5	CASRRDSGSQPQHF
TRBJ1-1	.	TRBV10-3	CAISDQGSNTEAFF
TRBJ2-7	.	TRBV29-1	CSVETGVRYEQYF
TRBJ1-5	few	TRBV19	CASSKGAYQPQHF
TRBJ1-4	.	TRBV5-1	CASSHLGDSGEKLFF
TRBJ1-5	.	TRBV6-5	CASKGVGQGNQPQHF
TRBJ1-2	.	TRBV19	CASRMVGAAYGYTF
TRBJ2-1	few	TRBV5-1	CASSLGLAEPFF
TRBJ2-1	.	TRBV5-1	CASSLVPLLAGGLNEQFF
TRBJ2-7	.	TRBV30	CAWRDSGYEQYF
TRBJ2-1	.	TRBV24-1	CATSGAGVYNEQFF
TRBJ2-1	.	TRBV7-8	CASSHPIAGGNDEQFF
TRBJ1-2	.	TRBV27	CASSLLGTGYGYTF
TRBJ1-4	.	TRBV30	CACWAGVEKLFF
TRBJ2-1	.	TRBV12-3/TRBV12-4	CASSLGGEGEQFF
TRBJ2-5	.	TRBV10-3	CAIRPGLAGETQYF
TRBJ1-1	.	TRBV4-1	CASSQDNRANTEAFF
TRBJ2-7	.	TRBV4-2	CASSSGRGTYEQYF
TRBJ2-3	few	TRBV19	CASSKRTRELRTDTQYF
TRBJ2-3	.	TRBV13	CASSLGLLSTDTQYF
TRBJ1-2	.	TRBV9	CASSTNKEAYGYTF
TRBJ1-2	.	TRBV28	CASSLQGGNYGYTF
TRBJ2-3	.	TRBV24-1	CATSGTSGDQKYTQYF
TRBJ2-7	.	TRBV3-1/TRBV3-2	CASSQGRGDYEQYF
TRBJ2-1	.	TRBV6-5	CASAVGGTGLNEQFF
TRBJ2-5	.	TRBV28	CASSFRQGIGETQYF
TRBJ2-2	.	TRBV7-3	CASSTERSTGELFF
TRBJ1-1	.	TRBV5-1	CASSLSGGILNTEAFF
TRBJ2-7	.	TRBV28	CASSPWTGIYEQYF
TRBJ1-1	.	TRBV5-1	CASSQDRGAGTEAFF
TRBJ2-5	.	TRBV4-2	CASSQETQGTGAQETQYF
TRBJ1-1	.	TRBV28	CASTVNRGRTEAFF
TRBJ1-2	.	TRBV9	CASSPTGNYGYTF
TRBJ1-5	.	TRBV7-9	CASSSGWESNQPQHF
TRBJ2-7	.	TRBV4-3	CASSQDVGGMSYEQYF
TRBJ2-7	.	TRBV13	CASSPASGRFYEQYF